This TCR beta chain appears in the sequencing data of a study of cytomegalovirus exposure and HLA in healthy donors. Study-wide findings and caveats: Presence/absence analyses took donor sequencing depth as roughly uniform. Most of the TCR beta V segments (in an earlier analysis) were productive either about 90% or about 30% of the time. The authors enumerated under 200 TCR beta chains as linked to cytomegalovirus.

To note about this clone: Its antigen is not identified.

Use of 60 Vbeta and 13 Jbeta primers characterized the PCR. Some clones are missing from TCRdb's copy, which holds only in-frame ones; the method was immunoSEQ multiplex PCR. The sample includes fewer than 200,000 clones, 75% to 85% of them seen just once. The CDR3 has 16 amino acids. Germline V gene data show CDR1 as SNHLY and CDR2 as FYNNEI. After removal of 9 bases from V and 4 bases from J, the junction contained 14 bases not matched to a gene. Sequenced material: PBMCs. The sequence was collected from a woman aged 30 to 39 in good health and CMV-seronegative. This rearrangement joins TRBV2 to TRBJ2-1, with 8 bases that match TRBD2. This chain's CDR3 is CASTLGGGGTYNEQFF. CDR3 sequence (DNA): TGTGCCAGTACTCTGGGGGGCGGGGGGACTTACAATGAGCAGTTCTTC.